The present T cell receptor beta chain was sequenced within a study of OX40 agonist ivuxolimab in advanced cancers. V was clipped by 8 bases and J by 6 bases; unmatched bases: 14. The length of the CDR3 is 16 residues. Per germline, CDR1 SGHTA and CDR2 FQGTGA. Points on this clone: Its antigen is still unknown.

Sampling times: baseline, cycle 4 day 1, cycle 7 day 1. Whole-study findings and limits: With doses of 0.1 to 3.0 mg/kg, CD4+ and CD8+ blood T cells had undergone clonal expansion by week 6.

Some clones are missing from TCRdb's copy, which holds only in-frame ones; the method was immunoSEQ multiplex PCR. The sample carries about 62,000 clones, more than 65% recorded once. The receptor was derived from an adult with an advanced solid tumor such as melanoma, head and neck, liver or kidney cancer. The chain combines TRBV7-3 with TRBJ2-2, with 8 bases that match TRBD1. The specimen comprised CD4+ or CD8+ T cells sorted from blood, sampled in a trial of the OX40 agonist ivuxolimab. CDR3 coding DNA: TGTGCCAGCCACGAAACAGGGGGTGTGGGCCCCGGGGAGCTGTTTTTT. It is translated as CASHETGGVGPGELFF.